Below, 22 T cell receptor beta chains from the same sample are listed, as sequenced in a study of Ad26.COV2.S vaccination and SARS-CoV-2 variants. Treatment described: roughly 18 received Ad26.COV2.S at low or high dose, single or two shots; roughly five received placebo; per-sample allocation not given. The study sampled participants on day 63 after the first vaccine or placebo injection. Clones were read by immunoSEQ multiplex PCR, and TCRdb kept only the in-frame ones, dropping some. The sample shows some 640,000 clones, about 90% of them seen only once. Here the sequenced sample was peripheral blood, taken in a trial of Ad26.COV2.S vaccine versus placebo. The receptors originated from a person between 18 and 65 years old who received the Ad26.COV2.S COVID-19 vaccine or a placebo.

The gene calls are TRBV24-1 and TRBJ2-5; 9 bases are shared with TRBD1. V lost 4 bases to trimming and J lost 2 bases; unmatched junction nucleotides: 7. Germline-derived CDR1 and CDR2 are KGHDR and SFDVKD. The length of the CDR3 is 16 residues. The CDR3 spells CATSESGQGPQETQYF. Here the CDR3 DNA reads TGTGCCACCAGTGAATCGGGACAGGGTCCTCAAGAGACCCAGTACTTC.

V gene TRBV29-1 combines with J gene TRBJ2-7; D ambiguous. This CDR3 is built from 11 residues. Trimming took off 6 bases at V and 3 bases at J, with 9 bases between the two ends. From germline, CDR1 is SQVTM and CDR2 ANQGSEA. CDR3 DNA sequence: TGCAGCGTCCTCGAACTCTACGAGCAGTACTTC. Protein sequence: CSVLELYEQYF.

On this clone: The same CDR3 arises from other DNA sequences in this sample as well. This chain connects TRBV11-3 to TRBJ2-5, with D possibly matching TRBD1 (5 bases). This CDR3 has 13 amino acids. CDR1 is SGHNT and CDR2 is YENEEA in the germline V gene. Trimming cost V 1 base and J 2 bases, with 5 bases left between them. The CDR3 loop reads CASSLGQQETQYF. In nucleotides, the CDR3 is TGTGCCAGCAGCTTAGGACAGCAAGAGACCCAGTACTTC. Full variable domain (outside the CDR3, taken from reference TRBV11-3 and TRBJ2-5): EAGVVQSPRYKIIEKKQPVAFWCNPISGHNTLYWYLQNLGQGPELLIRYENEEAVDDSQLPKDRFSAERLKGVDSTLKIQPAELGDSAVYLCASSLGQQETQYFGPGTRLLVL.

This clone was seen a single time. CDR3 region: CASSLGQGILNTEAFF. The CDR3 DNA sequence: TGTGCCAGCAGCCTGGGACAGGGGATATTAAACACTGAAGCTTTCTTT. This chain links TRBV3-1 (or the pseudogene TRBV3-2) with TRBJ1-1; TRBD1 matches at 10 bases. From germline, CDR1 is LGHDT and CDR2 YNNKEL (reference sequence). The length of the CDR3 is 16 residues. V lost 4 bases, J lost 2 bases, and 7 bases stayed unmatched.

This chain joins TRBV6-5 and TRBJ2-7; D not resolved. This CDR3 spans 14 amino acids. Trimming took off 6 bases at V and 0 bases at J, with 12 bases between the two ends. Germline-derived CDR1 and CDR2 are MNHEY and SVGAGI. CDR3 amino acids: CASRPLESSYEQYF. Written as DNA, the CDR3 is TGTGCCAGCAGGCCGTTGGAGAGCTCCTACGAGCAGTACTTC.

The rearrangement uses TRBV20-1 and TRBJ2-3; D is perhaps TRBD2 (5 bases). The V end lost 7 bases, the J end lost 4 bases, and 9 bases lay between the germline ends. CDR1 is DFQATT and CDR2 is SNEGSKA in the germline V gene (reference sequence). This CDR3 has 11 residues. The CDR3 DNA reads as TGCAGTGTAGCGCTTCCAGATACGCAGTATTTT. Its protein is CSVALPDTQYF.

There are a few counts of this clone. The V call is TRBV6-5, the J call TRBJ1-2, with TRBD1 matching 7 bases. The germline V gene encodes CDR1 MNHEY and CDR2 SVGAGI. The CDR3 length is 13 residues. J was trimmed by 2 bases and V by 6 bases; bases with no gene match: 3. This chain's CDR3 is CASRLTGNYGYTF. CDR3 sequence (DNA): TGTGCCAGCAGACTGACAGGGAACTATGGCTACACCTTC.

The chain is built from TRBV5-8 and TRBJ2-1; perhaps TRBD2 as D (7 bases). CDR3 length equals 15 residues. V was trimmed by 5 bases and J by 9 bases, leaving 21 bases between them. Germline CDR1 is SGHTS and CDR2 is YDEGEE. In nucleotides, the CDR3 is TGTGCCAGCAGAGGGGGGAGGGCCAATAGTGGTGAGCAGTTCTTC. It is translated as CASRGGRANSGEQFF.

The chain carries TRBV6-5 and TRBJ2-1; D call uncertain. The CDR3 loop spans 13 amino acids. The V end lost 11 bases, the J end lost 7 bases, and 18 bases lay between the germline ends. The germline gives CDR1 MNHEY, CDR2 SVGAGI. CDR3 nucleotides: TGTGCCGCCTTGTTGCGCGGAACGAATGAGCAGTTCTTC. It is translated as CAALLRGTNEQFF.

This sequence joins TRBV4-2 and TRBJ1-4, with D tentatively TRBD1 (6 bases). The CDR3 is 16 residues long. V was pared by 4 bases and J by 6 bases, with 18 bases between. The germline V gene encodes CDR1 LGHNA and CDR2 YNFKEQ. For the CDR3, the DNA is TGTGCCAGCAGCCCCTCTAAGGGGGGACGGGATGAAAAACTGTTTTTT. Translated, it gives CASSPSKGGRDEKLFF.

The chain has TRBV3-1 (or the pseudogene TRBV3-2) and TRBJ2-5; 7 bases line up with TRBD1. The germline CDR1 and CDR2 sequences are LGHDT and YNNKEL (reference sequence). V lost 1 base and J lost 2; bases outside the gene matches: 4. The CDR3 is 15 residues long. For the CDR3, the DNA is TGTGCCAGCAGCCAAGTAACAGGGGTGCAAGAGACCCAGTACTTC. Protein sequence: CASSQVTGVQETQYF.

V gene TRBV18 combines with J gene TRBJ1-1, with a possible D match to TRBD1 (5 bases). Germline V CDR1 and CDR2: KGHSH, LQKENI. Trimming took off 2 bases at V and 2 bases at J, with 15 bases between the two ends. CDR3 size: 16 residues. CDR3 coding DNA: TGTGCCAGCTCACCAGCGGTTTCTGGGGGAAACACTGAAGCTTTCTTT. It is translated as CASSPAVSGGNTEAFF.

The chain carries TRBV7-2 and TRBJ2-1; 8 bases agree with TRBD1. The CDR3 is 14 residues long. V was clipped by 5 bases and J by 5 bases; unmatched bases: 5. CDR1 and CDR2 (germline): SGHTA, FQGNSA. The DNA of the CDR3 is TGTGCCAGCAGCCAACAGGGGGACGACAATGAGCAGTTCTTC. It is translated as CASSQQGDDNEQFF.

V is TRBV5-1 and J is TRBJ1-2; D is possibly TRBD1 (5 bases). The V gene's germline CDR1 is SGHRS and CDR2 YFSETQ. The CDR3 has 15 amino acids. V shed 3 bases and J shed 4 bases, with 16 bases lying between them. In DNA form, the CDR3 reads TGCGCCAGCAGCTATGAGGGGCGGACACCCTATGGCTACACCTTC. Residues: CASSYEGRTPYGYTF.

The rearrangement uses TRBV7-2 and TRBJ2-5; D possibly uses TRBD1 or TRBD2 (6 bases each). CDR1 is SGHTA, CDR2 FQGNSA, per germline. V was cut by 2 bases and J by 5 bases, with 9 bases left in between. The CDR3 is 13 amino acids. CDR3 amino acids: CASSLQGRETQYF. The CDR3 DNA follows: TGTGCCAGCAGCTTACAGGGGAGGGAGACCCAGTACTTC.

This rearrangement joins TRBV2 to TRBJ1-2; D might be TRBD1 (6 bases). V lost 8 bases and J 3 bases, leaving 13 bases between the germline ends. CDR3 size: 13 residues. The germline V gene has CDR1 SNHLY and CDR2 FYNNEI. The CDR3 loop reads CASQGQFYYGYTF. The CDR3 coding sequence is TGTGCCAGCCAAGGACAGTTTTACTATGGCTACACCTTC.

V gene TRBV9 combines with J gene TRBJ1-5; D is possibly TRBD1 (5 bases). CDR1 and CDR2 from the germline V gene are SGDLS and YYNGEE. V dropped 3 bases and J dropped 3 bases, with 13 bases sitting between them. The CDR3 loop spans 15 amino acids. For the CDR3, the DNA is TGTGCCAGCAGCGAGTGGGGGGAGAACAATCAGCCCCAGCATTTT. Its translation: CASSEWGENNQPQHF.

The CDR3 loop reads CASSLRDTGYGDTQYF. The CDR3 coding sequence is TGTGCCAGCAGCTTACGGGATACAGGGTACGGAGATACGCAGTATTTT. The V and J genes are TRBV7-3 and TRBJ2-3; possible D gene TRBD1, 6 bases. The CDR3 covers 16 residues. The germline gives CDR1 SGHTA, CDR2 FQGTGA. V lost 2 bases to trimming and J lost 5 bases, with 17 bases between them.

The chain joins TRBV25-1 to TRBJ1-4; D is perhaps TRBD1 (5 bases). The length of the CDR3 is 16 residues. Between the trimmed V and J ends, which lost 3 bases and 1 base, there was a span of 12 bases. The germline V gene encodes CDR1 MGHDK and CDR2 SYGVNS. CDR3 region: CASSEWDVLTNEKLFF. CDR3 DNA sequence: TGTGCCAGCAGTGAGTGGGACGTTTTAACTAATGAAAAACTGTTTTTT.

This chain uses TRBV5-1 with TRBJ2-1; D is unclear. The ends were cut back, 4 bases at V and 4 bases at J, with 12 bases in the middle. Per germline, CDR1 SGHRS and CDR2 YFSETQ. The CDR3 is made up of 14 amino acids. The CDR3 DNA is TGCGCCAGCAGCCCTTATAGCCATTACAATGAGCAGTTCTTC. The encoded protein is CASSPYSHYNEQFF.

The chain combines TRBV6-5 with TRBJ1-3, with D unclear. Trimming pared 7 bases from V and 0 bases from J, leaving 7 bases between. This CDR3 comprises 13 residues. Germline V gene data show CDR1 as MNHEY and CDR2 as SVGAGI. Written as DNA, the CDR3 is TGTGCCAGCACGACCTACTCTGGAAACACCATATATTTT. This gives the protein CASTTYSGNTIYF.

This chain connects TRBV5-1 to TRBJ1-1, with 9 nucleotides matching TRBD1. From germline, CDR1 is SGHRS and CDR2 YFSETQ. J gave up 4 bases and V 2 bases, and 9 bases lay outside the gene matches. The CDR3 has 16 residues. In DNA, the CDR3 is TGCGCCAGCAGCTTCGTGGGACAGGGAATCGGCACTGAAGCTTTCTTT. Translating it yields CASSFVGQGIGTEAFF.